The present entry profiles one T cell receptor beta chain with its context. Its antigen is undetermined. The data stem from a study of T-cell memory formation after mild COVID-19. Study background: TCR clusters were largely donor specific. Study conclusions and caveats: A balance of CD4 and CD8 characterized clones contracting day 15 to 85, whereas later expanders leaned CD4+. Mainly CM and EM harbored the contracting CD4+ clones; mainly EMRA harbored the CD8+ ones.

The CDR3 consists of 14 residues. The V end lost 3 bases, the J end lost 3 bases, and 9 bases lay between the germline ends. Barcoded TCR alpha and TCR beta cDNA libraries with UMIs came from 5'RACE using constant-segment primers. TCRdb ran MiXCR on the 5' RACE reads and lists one entry per CDR3 protein. Of about 430,000 distinct CDR3 sequences in the sample, 18% are singletons; the top ten hold roughly 21%. The origin of this receptor is a man younger than 35 who had mild COVID-19 (a few samples of this study predate the infection). Cell type and time point are not known. Input material: PBMCs or a T cell subset sorted from them (not recorded which). This sequence joins TRBV12-3 or TRBV12-4 and TRBJ1-3, with a tentative D call TRBD1 (6 bases). The CDR3 region is CASSFRQVGNTIYF. The CDR3 DNA reads as TGTGCCAGCAGTTTTCGACAGGTTGGAAACACCATATATTTT.